This T cell receptor beta chain was observed in a study of T-cell memory formation after mild COVID-19. The J segment lost 1 base and the V segment lost 6 bases, leaving 6 bases of the junction unmatched. Germline-derived CDR1 and CDR2 are MNHEY and SMNVEV (reference sequence). CDR3 length equals 16 residues. TCRdb called the 5' RACE reads again in MiXCR, with one record for every CDR3 protein. The sample holds roughly 450,000 distinct CDR3 sequences, 18% seen once. In the case of this clonotype: Its matching antigen is unknown.

Overall study results and limits: The authors left the SARS-CoV-2 specificity of second-wave clones peaking on day 37 unconfirmed. Some clones that responded were present in memory (sampled pre-infection), which suggests cross-reactive memory joined.

This clonotype was obtained from an adult woman who had mild COVID-19 (a few samples of this study predate the infection). Cell type and time point are not known. Sequenced sample: PBMCs or a T cell subset sorted from them (not recorded which). The chain couples TRBV27 to TRBJ2-3; TRBD2 matches 11 bases. DNA of the CDR3: TGTGCCAGCAGGGACGGGACTAGCGGTCGCACAGATACGCAGTATTTT. It yields the protein CASRDGTSGRTDTQYF.